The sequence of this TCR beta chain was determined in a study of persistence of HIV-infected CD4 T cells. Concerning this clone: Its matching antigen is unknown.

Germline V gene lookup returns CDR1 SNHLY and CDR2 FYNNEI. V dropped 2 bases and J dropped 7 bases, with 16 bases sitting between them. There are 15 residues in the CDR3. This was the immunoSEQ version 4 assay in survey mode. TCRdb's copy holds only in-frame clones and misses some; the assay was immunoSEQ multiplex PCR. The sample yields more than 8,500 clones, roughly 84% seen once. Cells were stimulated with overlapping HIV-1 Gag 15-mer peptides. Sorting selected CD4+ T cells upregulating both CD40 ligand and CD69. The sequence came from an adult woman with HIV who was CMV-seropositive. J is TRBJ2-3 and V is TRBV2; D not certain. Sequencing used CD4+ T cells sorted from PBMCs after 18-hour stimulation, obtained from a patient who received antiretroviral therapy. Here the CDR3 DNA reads TGTGCCAGCAGTGAAAGCGACGCTAGGGTGTATACGCAGTATTTT. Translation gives CASSESDARVYTQYF.